This T cell receptor (beta chain) was sequenced in a study of T-cell reconstitution after alpha-beta-depleted transplantation in children. The study's findings and limits: After one year, T-cell counts and TCRbeta diversity mostly came from new T cells.

Construction of the TCRbeta library involved unique molecular identifiers. TCRdb recomputed calls from the PCR reads with MiXCR, one row per CDR3 protein. The sample lists hundreds of thousands of distinct CDR3 sequences; 15% to 20% were seen once. The germline V gene has CDR1 SGHTA and CDR2 FQGNSA. There are 15 residues in the CDR3. As to this clonotype: What it binds is not known. One junction end does not reproduce the germline sequence, and a read error may be involved.

This chain uses TRBV7-2 with TRBJ2-1; a possible D gene is TRBD2 (5 bases). The sequence was obtained from a boy in the first two years of life who had a stem cell transplant for Wiskott-Aldrich syndrome, so the T cells may come from the graft donor. Here the sequenced sample was PBMCs, mostly from graft donor cells, taken 360 days after TCRalphabeta/CD19-depleted stem cell transplant. CDR3 amino acids: CASSLAGLGRNEQFF. CDR3 bases: TGTGCCAGCAGCCTGGCGGGCCTCGGTAGGAATGAGCAATTCTTC.